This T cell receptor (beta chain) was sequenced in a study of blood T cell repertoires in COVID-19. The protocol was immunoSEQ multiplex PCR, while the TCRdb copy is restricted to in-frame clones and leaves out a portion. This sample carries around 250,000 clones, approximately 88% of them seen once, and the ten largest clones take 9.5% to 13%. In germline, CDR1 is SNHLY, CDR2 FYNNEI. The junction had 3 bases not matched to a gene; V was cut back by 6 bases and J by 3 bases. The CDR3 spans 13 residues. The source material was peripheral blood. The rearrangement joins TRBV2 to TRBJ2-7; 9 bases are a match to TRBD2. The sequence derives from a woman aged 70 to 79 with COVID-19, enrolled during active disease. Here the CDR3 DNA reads TGTGCCAGCAGGGCGGGGGGGGTCTACGAGCAGTACTTC. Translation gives CASRAGGVYEQYF.